Below, one T cell receptor beta chain is given with its context. Its antigen remains unidentified. This CDR3 has 14 amino acids. V lost 8 bases to trimming and J lost 0 bases, with 14 bases between them. Germline V gene lookup returns CDR1 SNHLY and CDR2 FYNNEI. The source of the sample is a study of cytomegalovirus exposure and HLA in healthy donors. General study points: First-cohort TCR clusters were later found to tend to co-occur in the 120 or so validation repertoires. Reports showed the classifier diagnosing cytomegalovirus status with high specificity and sensitivity.

Sequenced by immunoSEQ multiplex PCR; TCRdb stores in-frame clones only, minus some. Seen here are over 100,000 clones, around nine tenths observed once, and the top ten hold around 3.1%. The donors were members of the validation cohort comprising approximately 120 subjects, separate from the roughly 670-subject first cohort. This receptor was taken from a man aged 30 to 39 in good health and CMV-seronegative. The sample was PBMCs. V is TRBV2 and J is TRBJ2-7; possible D gene TRBD1, 5 bases. The CDR3 spells CASSDSAFSYEQYF. CDR3 in DNA: TGTGCCAGCTCAGACAGTGCCTTCTCCTACGAGCAGTACTTC.